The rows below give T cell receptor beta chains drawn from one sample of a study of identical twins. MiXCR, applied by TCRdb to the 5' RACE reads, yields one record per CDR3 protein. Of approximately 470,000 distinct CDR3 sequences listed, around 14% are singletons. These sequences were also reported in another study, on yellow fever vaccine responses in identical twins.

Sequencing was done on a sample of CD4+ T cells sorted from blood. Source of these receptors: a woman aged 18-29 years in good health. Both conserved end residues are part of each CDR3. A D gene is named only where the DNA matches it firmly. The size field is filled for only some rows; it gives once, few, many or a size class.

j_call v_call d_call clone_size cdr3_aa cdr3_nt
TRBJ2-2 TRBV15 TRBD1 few CATSGQGAVAGELFF TGTGCCACCAGCGGACAGGGGGCGGTCGCCGGGGAGCTGTTTTTT
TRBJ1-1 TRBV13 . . CATSGQMNTEAFF TGTGCCACTTCTGGACAGATGAACACTGAAGCTTTCTTT
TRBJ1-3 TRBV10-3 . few CAISFGGSGNTIYF TGTGCCATCTCCTTTGGAGGCTCTGGAAACACCATATATTTT
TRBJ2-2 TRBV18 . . CASSPPGADTGELFF TGTGCCAGCTCACCTCCAGGGGCAGACACCGGGGAGCTGTTTTTT
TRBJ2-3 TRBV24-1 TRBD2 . CATSDWAGTSGNLDTQYF TGTGCCACCAGTGATTGGGCCGGGACTAGCGGGAACTTAGATACGCAGTATTTT
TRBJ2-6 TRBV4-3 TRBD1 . CASSQDKGTGGKSGANVLTF TGCGCCAGCAGCCAAGATAAGGGGACAGGGGGCAAATCTGGGGCCAACGTCCTGACTTTC
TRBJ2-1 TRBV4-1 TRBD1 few CASSQVEPDRGMDEQFF TGCGCCAGCAGCCAAGTTGAACCGGACAGGGGCATGGATGAGCAGTTCTTC
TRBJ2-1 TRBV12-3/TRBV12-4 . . CASTLGGRGVNEQFF TGTGCCAGCACCTTAGGGGGACGGGGGGTGAATGAGCAGTTCTTC
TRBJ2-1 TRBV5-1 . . CASSRGQTAWEQFF TGCGCCAGCAGCCGTGGACAAACGGCGTGGGAGCAGTTCTTC
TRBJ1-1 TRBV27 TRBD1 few CASSLSKTLTGRNTEAFF TGTGCCAGCAGTTTATCGAAAACCTTGACAGGGCGGAACACTGAAGCTTTCTTT
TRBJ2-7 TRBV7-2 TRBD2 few CASSLSGTYEQYF TGTGCCAGCAGCTTAAGCGGGACCTACGAGCAGTACTTC
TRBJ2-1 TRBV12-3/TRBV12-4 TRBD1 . CASSLRQGNSLNEQFF TGTGCCAGCAGTTTGCGACAGGGCAATTCATTGAATGAGCAGTTCTTC
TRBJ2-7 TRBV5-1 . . CASSLKVGGPEEQYF TGCGCCAGCAGCTTGAAGGTCGGGGGTCCGGAGGAGCAGTACTTC
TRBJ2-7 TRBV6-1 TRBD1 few CASRDRQGSEQYF TGTGCCAGCAGGGACAGACAGGGTTCCGAGCAGTACTTC
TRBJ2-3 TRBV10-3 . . CATSRDRGADTQYF TGTGCCACCTCGCGGGACCGAGGAGCAGATACGCAGTATTTT
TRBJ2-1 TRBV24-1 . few CATSDSGAGEQFF TGTGCCACCAGTGATAGTGGGGCGGGTGAGCAGTTCTTC
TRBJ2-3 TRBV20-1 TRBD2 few CSARTSGGRDTQYF TGCAGTGCTAGGACTAGCGGAGGTCGAGATACGCAGTATTTT
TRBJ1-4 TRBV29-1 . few CSASGQQHEKLFF TGCAGCGCGTCCGGACAGCAGCATGAAAAACTGTTTTTT
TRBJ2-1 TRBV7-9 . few CASSPVSIANNEQFF TGTGCCAGCAGCCCGGTGTCGATTGCCAACAATGAGCAGTTCTTC
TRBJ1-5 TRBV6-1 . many CASSPRRLSGPQHF TGTGCCAGCAGCCCCCGGCGACTCTCGGGGCCCCAGCATTTT
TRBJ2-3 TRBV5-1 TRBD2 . CATAGGRSTDTQYF TGCGCCACCGCGGGGGGGCGCAGCACAGATACGCAGTATTTT
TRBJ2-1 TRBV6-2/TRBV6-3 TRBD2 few CASTPGLAGDYYNEQFF TGTGCCAGCACCCCGGGACTAGCGGGAGACTACTACAATGAGCAGTTCTTC
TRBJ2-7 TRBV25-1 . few CASSIPGLGGNEQYF TGTGCCAGCAGCATTCCGGGACTGGGCGGGAACGAGCAGTACTTC
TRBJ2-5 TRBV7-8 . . CASSLSEAPGETQYF TGTGCCAGCAGCTTATCCGAGGCCCCGGGGGAGACCCAGTACTTC
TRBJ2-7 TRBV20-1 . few CSARDGRGASYEQYF TGCAGTGCTAGAGATGGGCGGGGCGCCTCCTACGAGCAGTACTTC
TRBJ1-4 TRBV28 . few CASSSPQTLFF TGTGCCAGCAGTTCACCCCAGACACTGTTTTTT
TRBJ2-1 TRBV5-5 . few CASSPAGGQGNEQFF TGTGCCAGCAGCCCGGCGGGGGGACAGGGCAATGAGCAGTTCTTC
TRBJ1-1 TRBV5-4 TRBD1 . CASSLRGGYTEAFF TGTGCCAGCAGCTTACGAGGGGGCTACACTGAAGCTTTCTTT
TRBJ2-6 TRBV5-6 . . CASSLEAGALPGANVLTF TGTGCCAGCAGCTTGGAGGCGGGTGCACTACCTGGGGCCAACGTCCTGACTTTC
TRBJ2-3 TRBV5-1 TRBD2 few CASSETSEAQYF TGCGCCAGCAGCGAGACTAGCGAAGCGCAGTATTTT
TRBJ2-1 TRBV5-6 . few CASSLYEPHNEQFF TGTGCCAGCAGCTTGTATGAGCCCCACAATGAGCAGTTCTTC
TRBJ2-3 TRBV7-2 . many CASSLLVGERTDTQYF TGTGCCAGCAGCTTACTTGTGGGCGAGCGCACAGATACGCAGTATTTT
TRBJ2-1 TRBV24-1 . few CATSDPGQWQFF TGTGCCACCAGTGATCCTGGACAGTGGCAGTTCTTC
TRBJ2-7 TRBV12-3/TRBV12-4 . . CASSPKAYEQYF TGTGCCAGCAGTCCGAAAGCCTACGAGCAGTACTTC
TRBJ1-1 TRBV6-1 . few CASKTGEANTEAFF TGTGCCAGCAAGACCGGGGAGGCGAACACTGAAGCTTTCTTT
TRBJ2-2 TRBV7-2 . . CASSLGFGPGELFF TGTGCCAGCAGCTTGGGTTTCGGACCCGGGGAGCTGTTTTTT
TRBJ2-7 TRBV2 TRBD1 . CASSKAGTGDYEQYF TGTGCCAGTTCGAAAGCCGGGACAGGGGACTACGAGCAGTACTTC
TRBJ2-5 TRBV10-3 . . CAIKGGEGQETQYF TGTGCCATCAAGGGGGGCGAAGGGCAAGAGACCCAGTACTTC
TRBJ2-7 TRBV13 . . CASSPRRAASSYEQYF TGTGCCAGCAGCCCCCGTAGGGCGGCCAGCTCCTACGAGCAGTACTTC
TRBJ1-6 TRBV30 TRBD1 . CAWADRILHF TGTGCCTGGGCGGACAGGATACTCCACTTT
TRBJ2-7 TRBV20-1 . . CSAPFPGRDEQYF TGCAGTGCCCCTTTTCCGGGCAGGGACGAGCAGTACTTC
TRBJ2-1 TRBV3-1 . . CASSQDRRQFF TGTGCCAGCAGCCAAGATAGGAGGCAGTTCTTC
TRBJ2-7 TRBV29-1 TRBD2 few CSVEFIGRELGEQYF TGCAGCGTTGAATTTATCGGGCGGGAGCTGGGGGAGCAGTACTTC
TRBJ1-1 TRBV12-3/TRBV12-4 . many CASSLKRVTEAFF TGTGCCAGCAGTTTGAAAAGGGTAACTGAAGCTTTCTTT
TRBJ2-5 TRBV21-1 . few CASSKQNGASGSVAETQYF TGTGCCAGCAGCAAACAAAATGGCGCTAGCGGGAGTGTAGCGGAGACCCAGTACTTC
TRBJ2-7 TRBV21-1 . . CASRIPNRGYEVSYEQYF TGTGCCAGCAGGATTCCCAACAGGGGGTATGAGGTATCCTACGAGCAGTACTTC
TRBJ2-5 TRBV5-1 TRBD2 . CASSLGSSGGETQYF TGCGCCAGCAGCTTGGGGTCTAGCGGAGGAGAGACCCAGTACTTC
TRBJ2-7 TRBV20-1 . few CSAFGPGSYEQYF TGCAGTGCTTTTGGGCCCGGATCCTACGAGCAGTACTTC
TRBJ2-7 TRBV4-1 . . CASSQEGVAEAYEQYF TGCGCCAGCAGCCAAGAAGGGGTAGCGGAGGCCTACGAGCAGTACTTC
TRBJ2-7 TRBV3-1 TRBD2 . CASSRGLAGETYEQYF TGTGCCAGCAGCCGAGGACTAGCGGGGGAGACCTACGAGCAGTACTTC
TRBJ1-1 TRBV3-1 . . CASSRRDDTEAFF TGTGCCAGCAGCCGCCGGGATGACACTGAAGCTTTCTTT
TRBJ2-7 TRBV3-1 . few CASSQVVGGGYEQYF TGTGCCAGCAGCCAAGTTGTGGGGGGCGGCTACGAGCAGTACTTC
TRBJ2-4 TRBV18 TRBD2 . CASSPPGRGRNIQYF TGTGCCAGCTCACCCCCCGGGAGGGGGAGGAACATTCAGTACTTC
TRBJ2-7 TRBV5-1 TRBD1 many CASSVAGQGSYEQYF TGCGCCAGCAGCGTCGCGGGACAGGGATCGTATGAGCAGTACTTC
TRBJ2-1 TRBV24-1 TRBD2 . CATRGRLAGNNEQFF TGTGCCACCAGAGGTCGTCTAGCGGGGAACAATGAGCAGTTCTTC
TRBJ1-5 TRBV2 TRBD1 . CASRGQGLGNQPQHF TGTGCCAGCAGGGGACAGGGGTTAGGCAATCAGCCCCAGCATTTT
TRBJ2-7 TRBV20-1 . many CSPTCEQYF TGCAGTCCCACTTGCGAGCAGTACTTC